This T cell receptor beta chain derives from a study of T-cell memory formation after mild COVID-19. Study-wide background: Clusters of TCRs were largely donor specific.

MiXCR, run by TCRdb on the 5' RACE reads, gives a single entry per CDR3 protein. The sample lists 350,000 to 500,000 distinct CDR3 sequences, about a quarter seen once, with around 13% in the top ten. Study conclusions and caveats: A second wave expanding day 15 to 37 was CD4+-biased; contracting clones were balanced. Day 37-peaking second-wave clones had unconfirmed SARS-CoV-2 specificity. Within pre-infection memory, some responding clones were found, suggesting cross-reactive memory joined.

Germline trimming cut 5 bases from V and 3 bases from J; bases unmatched to any gene: 0. The CDR3 totals 12 residues. Looked up from germline, CDR1 is SGHRS and CDR2 is YFSETQ. A few counts support this clonotype. Its antigen remains unidentified. The source of this sequence is an adult woman who had mild COVID-19 (a few samples of this study predate the infection). Cell type and time point are not known. The specimen was PBMCs or a T cell subset sorted from them (not recorded which). The chain recombines TRBV5-1 with TRBJ2-5, with 8 bases matching TRBD1. CDR3 amino acids: CASRTGEETQYF. The CDR3 region has the DNA TGCGCCAGCAGGACAGGGGAAGAGACCCAGTACTTC.